Listed below are T cell receptor beta chains from one sample, sequenced in a study of ipilimumab plus nivolumab after autologous stem cell transplantation. Clones were read by immunoSEQ multiplex PCR, and TCRdb kept only the in-frame ones, dropping some. The sample has some 87,000 clones, over 80% seen once. The starting material was PBMCs, obtained in a trial of ipilimumab plus nivolumab as post-transplant consolidation. The source of these receptors is a male donor with diffuse large B-cell lymphoma. Both conserved end residues are part of each CDR3. The D gene is left open where the match is weak. Clone size appears in some rows only: once, few, many, or a class for an expanded clone.

D gene	V gene	clone size	CDR3 length	J gene	CDR3 DNA	CDR3 protein
TRBD2	TRBV10-3	NA	18	TRBJ2-1	TGTGCCATCTCTGGACCCGGGACTAGCGGGGGGGCTAGGAATGAGCAGTTCTTC	CAISGPGTSGGARNEQFF
NA	TRBV21-1	NA	15	TRBJ2-7	TGTGCCAGCAGCACCCTCCGGGGGTGCACCTACGAGCAGTACTTC	CASSTLRGCTYEQYF
TRBD2	TRBV10-2	NA	17	TRBJ2-3	TGCGCCAGCAGTGAGTTAACTAGCGGGCCACTATTTGATACGCAGTATTTT	CASSELTSGPLFDTQYF
NA	TRBV29-1	NA	14	TRBJ1-5	TGCAGCGTTGACTTGGAACGTGGCAATCAGCCCCAGCATTTT	CSVDLERGNQPQHF
NA	TRBV6-1	NA	13	TRBJ1-2	TGTGCCAGCAGTGAGGTGGGAAACTATGGCTACACCTTC	CASSEVGNYGYTF
TRBD1	TRBV4-1	once	15	TRBJ1-1	TGCGCCAGCAGCCAAACAGGGGCGAAGAACACTGAAGCTTTCTTT	CASSQTGAKNTEAFF
TRBD1	TRBV27	few	17	TRBJ1-6	TGTGCCAGCACTACCCGGGACAGGGGGTCCTATAATTCACCCCTCCACTTT	CASTTRDRGSYNSPLHF
NA	TRBV5-1	NA	14	TRBJ2-3	TGCGCCAGCAGCTTAGACAGGAGCACAGATACGCAGTATTTT	CASSLDRSTDTQYF
NA	TRBV27	NA	12	TRBJ2-1	TGTGCCAGCAGTACTACCCTGAGTGAGCAGTTCTTC	CASSTTLSEQFF
NA	TRBV11-2	once	15	TRBJ2-3	TGTGCCAGCAGCTTAGGAGGACACAGCACAGATACGCAGTATTTT	CASSLGGHSTDTQYF
TRBD1	TRBV6-1	few	14	TRBJ1-4	TGTGCCAGCAGCCCGGACAGGGGTAATGAAAAACTGTTTTTT	CASSPDRGNEKLFF
TRBD2	TRBV7-8	NA	15	TRBJ2-7	TGTGCCAGCAGCACGCGGGGGGGAAGCTCCTACGAGCAGTACTTC	CASSTRGGSSYEQYF
TRBD2	TRBV10-1	NA	16	TRBJ2-3	TGCGCCAGCAGTGGTGAAGCGGGGGGGGCCCCAGATACGCAGTATTTT	CASSGEAGGAPDTQYF
NA	TRBV18	NA	13	TRBJ1-4	TGTGCCAGCTCACCCCTTAAAACAGAAAAACTGTTTTTT	CASSPLKTEKLFF
TRBD1	TRBV4-3	NA	18	TRBJ2-3	TGCGCCAGCAGCCAAGAATTGAATGGGACAGCAATCACAGATACGCAGTATTTT	CASSQELNGTAITDTQYF
TRBD1	TRBV4-1	NA	17	TRBJ1-5	TGCGCCAGCAGCCAAGGGGGACAGGGGGCCCGGCATCAGCCCCAGCATTTT	CASSQGGQGARHQPQHF
NA	TRBV6-5	NA	15	TRBJ1-6	TGTGCCAGCAGTTTAGGGATCTCCTATAATTCACCCCTCCACTTT	CASSLGISYNSPLHF
NA	TRBV12-5	NA	15	TRBJ2-6	TGTGCTAGTGGCCCTTTGGGGGCCGGGGCCAACGTCCTGACTTTC	CASGPLGAGANVLTF
TRBD2	TRBV7-3	NA	16	TRBJ2-2	TGTGCCAGCAGCTTAACGGCTAGCGGGGGCACCGGGGAGCTGTTTTTT	CASSLTASGGTGELFF
NA	TRBV7-9	NA	12	TRBJ1-1	TGTGCCAGCAGCTTAGCTGGGCAGGGAGCTTTCTTT	CASSLAGQGAFF
NA	TRBV7-3	once	14	TRBJ2-1	TGTGCCAGCAGCTCCGGATGGGCATACAATGAGCAGTTCTTC	CASSSGWAYNEQFF
NA	TRBV27	NA	16	TRBJ1-1	TGTGCCAGCACTCCTCCCGAGGGGGTCAGGAACACTGAAGCTTTCTTT	CASTPPEGVRNTEAFF
TRBD1	TRBV2	NA	13	TRBJ1-1	TGTGCCAGCAGTGGACAGGGGTTCGCTGAAGCTTTCTTT	CASSGQGFAEAFF
NA	TRBV5-6	NA	15	TRBJ2-1	TGTGCCAGCAGCTTACGTGACATCGAATACAATGAGCAGTTCTTC	CASSLRDIEYNEQFF
NA	TRBV5-6	few	14	TRBJ1-5	TGTGCCAGCAGCCTCGAGCGGGGAGATCAGCCCCAGCATTTT	CASSLERGDQPQHF
NA	TRBV6-5	NA	12	TRBJ1-3	TGTGCCAGCAGTACTCGGGGAAACACCATATATTTT	CASSTRGNTIYF
TRBD1	TRBV4-3	NA	17	TRBJ2-3	TGCGCTAGCAGCCAAGAGTCATCGGCAGGGGGTGGAGATACGCAGTATTTT	CASSQESSAGGGDTQYF
NA	TRBV9	NA	16	TRBJ2-2	TGTGCCAGCAGCGTAGATGGAGCCCCGGAGGTCGGGGAGCTGTTTTTT	CASSVDGAPEVGELFF
NA	TRBV7-8	NA	17	TRBJ1-3	TGTGCCAGCAGCCGTATATGGGACCTGAGCTCTGGAAACACCATATATTTT	CASSRIWDLSSGNTIYF
NA	TRBV12-5	NA	16	TRBJ1-2	TGTGCTAGTGGTTTGGTACCAGGGTGGGCAGGCTATGGCTACACCTTC	CASGLVPGWAGYGYTF
NA	TRBV5-6	NA	16	TRBJ1-1	TGTGCCAGCAGCTTACTAGGATCGGGGGGGAACACTGAAGCTTTCTTT	CASSLLGSGGNTEAFF
NA	TRBV18	NA	16	TRBJ2-7	TGTGCCAGCTCCCTGGGGGGCTTGGGGCAAGGCTACGAGCAGTACTTC	CASSLGGLGQGYEQYF
TRBD1	TRBV6-6	NA	14	TRBJ1-2	TGTGCCAGCAGTTCAAACGGACAGGGTACTGGCTACACCTTC	CASSSNGQGTGYTF
NA	TRBV18	NA	14	TRBJ1-5	TGTGCCAGCTCAGCAGGGGATAGCAATCAGCCCCAGCATTTT	CASSAGDSNQPQHF
NA	TRBV7-2	NA	14	TRBJ2-5	TGTGCCAGCAGCTTAACGCCACCCCAAGAGACCCAGTACTTC	CASSLTPPQETQYF
NA	TRBV4-3	NA	14	TRBJ2-7	TGCGCCAGCAGCCCTTCAACTAGCATCTACGAGCAGTACTTC	CASSPSTSIYEQYF
NA	TRBV5-4	NA	14	TRBJ1-4	TGTGCCAGCAGTTTTGATCGCACTAATGAAAAACTGTTTTTT	CASSFDRTNEKLFF
NA	TRBV10-3	NA	14	TRBJ2-7	TGTGCCATCAGTGAGGAGCGGGCCTCCTACGAGCAGTACTTC	CAISEERASYEQYF
NA	TRBV11-2	NA	15	TRBJ2-3	TGTGCCAGCAGCTTAGGTGGGGTCGGCACAGATACGCAGTATTTT	CASSLGGVGTDTQYF
NA	TRBV4-2	NA	14	TRBJ1-2	TGTGCCAGCAGCCAAGGCGCTCCCGGCTATGGCTACACCTTC	CASSQGAPGYGYTF
NA	TRBV11-2	NA	14	TRBJ2-1	TGTGCCACCAACCGAAATCTTGGGTACAATGAGCAGTTCTTC	CATNRNLGYNEQFF
NA	TRBV5-1	NA	15	TRBJ2-1	TGCGCCAGCAGCTTGGGGGGGGCCTCTGGCAATGAGCAGTTCTTC	CASSLGGASGNEQFF
TRBD2	TRBV12-5	NA	16	TRBJ2-1	TGTGCTAGTGGTGGCGGGGGGCCGACCCCGTACAATGAGCAGTTCTTC	CASGGGGPTPYNEQFF
NA	TRBV5-4	NA	15	TRBJ1-1	TGTGCCAGCAGCGTTTGGGGCCTGTCGAACACTGAAGCTTTCTTT	CASSVWGLSNTEAFF
NA	TRBV2	NA	12	TRBJ1-4	TGTGCTGGCGGACTAACTAATGAAAAACTGTTTTTT	CAGGLTNEKLFF
TRBD2	TRBV27	NA	15	TRBJ2-3	TGTGCCAGCAGGACTAGCGGGGGGACCCCAGATACGCAGTATTTT	CASRTSGGTPDTQYF
TRBD1	TRBV11-2	NA	16	TRBJ1-1	TGTGCCAGCAGCCCTGCCCTCCGAGGGGGCGTTTCTGAAGCTTTCTTT	CASSPALRGGVSEAFF